Sequencing of this T cell receptor beta chain was carried out in a study of T cells after yellow fever vaccination. Study summary: Fractions of low cell number were prepared using SMART-Seq v4 Ultra Low Input. Regarding the study as a whole: Repertoires obtained by FACS sorting could include abundant clonotypes that entered as contaminants from the bulk population. Most clones from primary vaccination resurfaced after the booster (approximately 96% CD4, approximately 87% CD8).

From the 5' RACE reads, TCRdb called clonotypes with MiXCR, one entry per CDR3 protein. The data hold some 300,000 distinct CDR3 sequences, with roughly a tenth observed a single time. As concerns this clonotype: What it binds is unknown.

The CDR3 has 15 residues. Germline V CDR1 and CDR2: SGHNT, YYREEE (reference sequence). Trimming shortened V by 3 bases and J by 5 bases, and 15 bases separated the two germline ends. The material sequenced was CD4+ T cells sorted from PBMCs, taken 45 days after the yellow fever booster vaccination. V usage is TRBV5-4 and J usage is TRBJ1-5; D perhaps matches TRBD1 (6 bases). This receptor was obtained from a man aged 18 to 35 who received the YFV17D yellow fever vaccine. This CDR3 reads CASSSPDRPDQPQHF. In DNA form, the CDR3 reads TGTGCCAGCAGCTCCCCTGACAGGCCGGATCAGCCCCAGCATTTT.